Below, 3 T cell receptor beta chains from the same sample are listed, as sequenced in a study of regulatory T cells in long-lasting Graves disease. The sample's time point: newly diagnosed GD, antithyroid drugs for less than 3 months. Extracted PBMC RNA gave rise to the TCR library. Combining iRepertoire HTBI primers with Arm-PCR of CDR3 regions, the authors built TCR beta libraries. A single record per CDR3 protein comes from TCRdb applying MiXCR to the multiplex PCR reads. Among hundreds of thousands of distinct CDR3 sequences listed, 16% were seen once. The same sample was also used in a study of T cells in Graves' hyperthyroidism and ophthalmopathy.

Sequencing used peripheral blood mononuclear cells (PBMCs), obtained at new diagnosis, from a patient treated with antithyroid drugs. Every receptor here comes from a woman in her thirties with Graves disease.

The chain employs TRBV5-4 and TRBJ2-1; no clear D. CDR3 size: 14 residues. With 4 bases removed from V and 8 bases from J, the gap between germline ends came to 16 bases. Per the germline V gene, CDR1 is SGHNT and CDR2 is YYREEE (reference sequence). CDR3 amino acids: CASSPTGAEDEQFF. CDR3 DNA: TGTGCCAGCAGCCCGACTGGAGCCGAGGATGAGCAGTTCTTC. Based on the CDR3 plus reference TRBV5-4 and TRBJ2-1, the full variable domain is ETGVTQSPTHLIKTRGQQVTLRCSSQSGHNTVSWYQQALGQGPQFIFQYYREEENGRGNFPPRFSGLQFPNYSSELNVNALELDDSALYLCASSPTGAEDEQFFGPGTRLTVL.

The chain joins TRBV9 to TRBJ2-1, with 7 positions matching TRBD2. Germline V gene data show CDR1 as SGDLS and CDR2 as YYNGEE. This CDR3 is built from 16 residues. The junction had 12 bases not matched to a gene; V was cut back by 4 bases and J by 5 bases. The CDR3 DNA follows: TGTGCCAGCAGCCCCGGATGGCGGGAGCGCGACAATGAGCAGTTCTTC. This encodes CASSPGWRERDNEQFF.

The chain joins TRBV4-1 to TRBJ1-5, with D tentatively TRBD1 (5 bases). The CDR3 length is 15 residues. Germline lookup yields CDR1 MGHRA and CDR2 YSYEKL. V was shortened by 3 bases and J by 0 bases, with 9 bases between the two germline ends. The DNA for the CDR3 is TGCGCCAGCAGCCAGGGGGTTCTTAGCAATCAGCCCCAGCATTTT. The encoded protein is CASSQGVLSNQPQHF.